The clone carrying this T cell receptor (beta chain) was picked up a small number of times. The data were obtained in a study of blood T cell repertoires in COVID-19. Study information: Italy, Spain and the United States were the sources of the convalescent and acute COVID-19 samples. T cells, B-cell-depleted T cells, or PBMCs provided the cDNA or gDNA that served as material.

Per germline, CDR1 SEHNR and CDR2 FQNEAQ (reference sequence). Trimming removed 5 bases from V and 3 bases from J, with 14 bases in between. CDR3 length: 14 residues. Under the authors' procedure: Amplification from reference gene primers served as the basis for estimated nucleated cell counts. Sequenced by immunoSEQ multiplex PCR; TCRdb stores in-frame clones only, minus some. That table gives V, J and clone size, and the DNA gave D and trimming. The table has around 150,000 clones, nearly 80% seen once; the top ten hold about 15%. The source of this sequence is a woman of 80 years or more with acute or convalescent COVID-19. The chain joins TRBV7-9 to TRBJ2-7; possibly TRBD1 for D (6 bases). Input material: peripheral blood. The CDR3 region has the DNA TGTGCCAGCAGCCGCGGTAGGGGGATCTACGAGCAGTACTTC. Translated: CASSRGRGIYEQYF.